These 21 T cell receptor beta chains were all obtained from the same sample, sequenced in a study of human T cells and chemical hapten exposure. Time point meaning: patch test 2, 6 weeks after DPC sensitization. Regarding treatment: therapeutic diphenylcyclopropenone sensitization with weekly scalp DPC. Each CDR3 protein gets one entry after TCRdb re-called the RACE reads with MiXCR. The sample holds about 140,000 distinct CDR3 sequences, roughly 12% seen once. Source: whole blood, taken in connection with sensitization to the hapten diphenylcyclopropenone (DPC). Receptors originate from a woman between 45 and 65 years old with alopecia areata. Some clones in this sample may be carry-over from other donors' samples.

This clonotype has at least ten counts. The gene calls are TRBV5-1 and TRBJ1-2; D gene uncertain. Germline values: CDR1 SGHRS, CDR2 YFSETQ. Trimming stripped 0 bases from V and 4 bases from J, with 7 bases between. The CDR3 contains 13 residues. The CDR3 loop reads CASSLADSYGYTF. In nucleotides, the CDR3 is TGCGCCAGCAGCTTGGCGGATTCCTATGGCTACACCTTC.

The gene calls are TRBV5-4 and TRBJ2-7; TRBD1 agrees at 10 bases. This CDR3 region has 16 residues. The V and J ends lost 4 bases and 0 bases, in that order; junction bases with no gene match: 7. Per the germline V gene, CDR1 is SGHNT and CDR2 is YYREEE (reference sequence). The CDR3 DNA reads as TGTGCCAGCAGCACCCCGGGACAGGGGAGCTCCTACGAGCAGTACTTC. This sequence encodes CASSTPGQGSSYEQYF.

The chain combines TRBV3-1 with TRBJ1-2; a possible D gene is TRBD1 (5 bases). The CDR3 consists of 16 residues. The ends were cut back, 3 bases at V and 4 bases at J, with 18 bases in the middle. Looked up from germline, CDR1 is LGHDT and CDR2 is YNNKEL (reference sequence). The CDR3 loop is CASSQTRPGGSYGYTF. CDR3 sequence (DNA): TGTGCCAGCAGCCAGACTCGCCCTGGGGGAAGCTATGGCTACACCTTC.

This clonotype has a count of ten or more. This sequence joins TRBV12-3 or TRBV12-4 and TRBJ2-6, with D uncertain. The length of the CDR3 is 16 residues. V was shortened by 4 bases and J by 0 bases, with 10 bases between the two germline ends. CDR3 sequence reads: CASSSGRFSGANVLTF. The CDR3 DNA is TGTGCCAGCAGTTCAGGCCGATTCTCTGGGGCCAACGTCCTGACTTTC.

This clonotype appeared a few times. The chain combines TRBV30 with TRBJ2-7; 7 bases match TRBD1. The CDR3 totals 12 residues. The junction had 5 bases not matched to a gene; V was cut back by 3 bases and J by 6 bases. The germline V gene has CDR1 GTSNPN and CDR2 SVGIG (reference sequence). The CDR3 region has the DNA TGTGCCTGGAGCCCCACAGGGGTCGAGCAGTACTTC. Protein product: CAWSPTGVEQYF.

This clonotype has a handful of counts. V usage is TRBV6-5 and J usage is TRBJ2-5, with TRBD1 matching over 9 bases. Trimming removed 4 bases from V and 5 bases from J; junction bases left unmatched: 2. The CDR3 is 13 residues long. CDR1 is MNHEY, CDR2 SVGAGI, per germline. The CDR3 region has the DNA TGTGCCAGCAGTTCCGGACAGGGGGAGACCCAGTACTTC. It is translated as CASSSGQGETQYF.

This chain connects TRBV6-6 to TRBJ1-3; TRBD1 agrees at 8 bases. CDR1 and CDR2 (germline): MNHNY, SVGAGI (reference sequence). The CDR3 totals 15 residues. The trim removed 4 bases at V and 4 bases at J, leaving 6 bases unmatched. The CDR3 is CASSFRGLGGNTIYF. The CDR3 DNA reads TGTGCCAGCAGTTTCAGGGGGCTGGGCGGAAACACCATATATTTT.

This clonotype came up a few times. The chain is built from TRBV14 and TRBJ2-3; a possible D gene is TRBD1 (5 bases). V gave up 4 bases and J gave up 2 bases, with 16 bases separating them. The CDR3 is 16 residues long. Germline V CDR1 and CDR2: SGHDN, FVKESK. This CDR3 reads CASSPRRQIFTDTQYF. The CDR3 DNA follows: TGTGCCAGCAGCCCCAGAAGACAGATCTTCACAGATACGCAGTATTTT.

This clonotype came up many times. The chain couples TRBV24-1 to TRBJ1-3, with D unclear. In germline, CDR1 is KGHDR, CDR2 SFDVKD. The V and J ends lost 6 bases and 9 bases respectively, with 11 bases between them. This CDR3 contains 12 residues. The CDR3 coding sequence is TGTGCCACCAGTTGGCGTGGCGGCACCATATATTTT. It yields the protein CATSWRGGTIYF.

This clonotype has ten or more counts. This chain connects TRBV11-2 to TRBJ1-1; weak D call: TRBD1 (6 bases). V was trimmed by 1 base and J by 9 bases, leaving 15 bases between them. Germline CDR1 and CDR2: SGHAT and FQNNGV. This CDR3 region has 14 residues. The CDR3 nucleotides are TGTGCCAGCAGCTTAGGTACCGCCGGGGGGCAAGCTTTCTTT. The encoded protein is CASSLGTAGGQAFF.

Many counts were recorded for this clonotype. The chain has TRBV30 and TRBJ2-7; perhaps D is TRBD1 or TRBD2 (5 bases each). V was pared by 4 bases and J by 2 bases, with 18 bases between. The CDR3 runs to 15 residues. Germline V CDR1 and CDR2: GTSNPN, SVGIG (reference sequence). CDR3 in DNA: TGTGCCTGGATCACGACTCCGGGACGGACCTACGAGCAGTACTTC. Its protein is CAWITTPGRTYEQYF.

The rearrangement joins TRBV7-8 to TRBJ1-1; 8 nucleotides line up with TRBD1. This CDR3 is built from 18 residues. Looked up from germline, CDR1 is SGHVS and CDR2 is FQNEAQ. V lost 5 bases to trimming and J lost 4 bases; unmatched junction nucleotides: 18. The CDR3 here is CASSHQGQGAVGSTEAFF. As DNA, the CDR3 is TGTGCCAGCAGCCACCAAGGGCAGGGGGCGGTCGGATCCACTGAAGCTTTCTTT.

The chain recombines TRBV11-2 with TRBJ2-5; TRBD1 aligns across 10 bases. The CDR3 runs to 15 residues. Trimming removed 6 bases from V and 4 bases from J; junction bases left unmatched: 8. Germline-derived CDR1 and CDR2 are SGHAT and FQNNGV. The CDR3 reads CASSPDRTGGETQYF. CDR3 nucleotides: TGTGCCAGCAGTCCAGACAGGACAGGGGGAGAGACCCAGTACTTC.

The rearrangement joins TRBV12-3 or TRBV12-4 to TRBJ1-1; 8 nucleotides match TRBD1. Losses at the gene ends were 4 bases for V and 5 bases for J; bases not matched to a gene: 12. This CDR3 is 16 amino acids long. The CDR3 nucleotides read TGTGCCAGCAGTTCCCGGGACAGGCCCGGAGGGACTGAAGCTTTCTTT. The encoded protein is CASSSRDRPGGTEAFF.

The chain is built from TRBV11-2 and TRBJ2-7; TRBD1 is a possible D gene (6 bases). Looked up from germline, CDR1 is SGHAT and CDR2 is FQNNGV. The V end was cut by 5 bases, the J end by 3 bases, with 11 bases between. The CDR3 length is 13 residues. CDR3 bases: TGTGCCAGCAGCCCCGACAGGCGCTACGAGCAGTACTTC. This encodes CASSPDRRYEQYF.

This clonotype was counted at least ten times. As DNA, the CDR3 is TGTGCCAGCAGCGCCCGACTAGCGCAAACTCAAGAGACCCAGTACTTC. Translation: CASSARLAQTQETQYF. The rearrangement links TRBV13 to TRBJ2-5; 8 bases line up with TRBD2. Germline lookup yields CDR1 PRHDT and CDR2 FYEKMQ (reference sequence). J gave up 2 bases and V 5 bases, and 10 bases lay outside the gene matches. CDR3 length equals 16 residues.

The DNA for the CDR3 is TGCGCCAGCAGCTTGGGGGCCGGGACACCAAAGCGGGGGCTCACAGATACGCAGTATTTT. It is translated as CASSLGAGTPKRGLTDTQYF. This chain links TRBV5-1 with TRBJ2-3; 8 positions agree with TRBD2. The trim removed 0 bases at V and 2 bases at J, leaving 17 bases unmatched. Per the germline V gene, CDR1 is SGHRS and CDR2 is YFSETQ. The CDR3 runs 20 residues.

V gene TRBV19 combines with J gene TRBJ1-5; the match to TRBD1 covers 9 bases. The germline V gene has CDR1 LNHDA and CDR2 SQIVND (reference sequence). Losses at the gene ends were 5 bases for V and 5 bases for J; bases not matched to a gene: 10. This CDR3 region has 16 residues. The CDR3 protein is CASSARGQGNYQPQHF. CDR3 in DNA: TGTGCCAGTAGTGCCAGGGGACAGGGAAACTATCAGCCCCAGCATTTT.

The V and J genes are TRBV20-1 and TRBJ2-7; D call uncertain. Trimming removed 6 bases from V and 2 bases from J, with 11 bases in between. The CDR3 sequence is 12 residues long. The V gene's germline CDR1 is DFQATT and CDR2 SNEGSKA (reference sequence). The CDR3 loop is CSAKTYTYEQYF. CDR3 sequence (DNA): TGCAGTGCCAAGACCTATACCTACGAGCAGTACTTC.

In its sample, this clonotype was seen a few times. The chain uses TRBV27 and TRBJ1-5; D gene ambiguous. V lost 7 bases, J lost 1 base, and 17 bases lay in between. CDR1 is MNHEY, CDR2 SMNVEV, per germline (reference sequence). CDR3 length: 16 residues. CDR3 nucleotide sequence: TGTGCCAGCACCACCTGGAGGAGGGAGAGCAATCAGCCCCAGCATTTT. Translation: CASTTWRRESNQPQHF.

This clonotype was found many times. V usage is TRBV6-1 and J usage is TRBJ2-7; the D is unclear. The CDR3 contains 16 residues. Germline V gene sequence: CDR1 MNHNS, CDR2 SASEGT. Trimming left V 0 bases short and J 4 bases short, with 16 bases between. The DNA of the CDR3 is TGTGCCAGCAGTGAAGCCCTCAGGAAGTCAGGATACGAGCAGTACTTC. Amino acids: CASSEALRKSGYEQYF.